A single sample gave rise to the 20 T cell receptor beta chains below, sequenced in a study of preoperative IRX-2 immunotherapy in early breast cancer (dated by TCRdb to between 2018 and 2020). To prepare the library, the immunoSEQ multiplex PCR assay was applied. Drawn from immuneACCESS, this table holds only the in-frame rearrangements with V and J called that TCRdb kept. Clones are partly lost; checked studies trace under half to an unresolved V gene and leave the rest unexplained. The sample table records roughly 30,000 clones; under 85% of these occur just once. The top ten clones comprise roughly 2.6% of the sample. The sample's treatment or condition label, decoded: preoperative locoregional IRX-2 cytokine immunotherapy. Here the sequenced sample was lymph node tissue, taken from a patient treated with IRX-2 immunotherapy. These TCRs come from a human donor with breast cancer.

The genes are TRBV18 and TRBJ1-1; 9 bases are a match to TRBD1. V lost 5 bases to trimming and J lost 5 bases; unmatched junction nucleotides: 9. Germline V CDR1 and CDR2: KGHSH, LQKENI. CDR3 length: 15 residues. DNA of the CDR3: TGTGCCAGCTCAACCTGGACAGGGGTCGGGACTGAAGCTTTCTTT. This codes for CASSTWTGVGTEAFF.

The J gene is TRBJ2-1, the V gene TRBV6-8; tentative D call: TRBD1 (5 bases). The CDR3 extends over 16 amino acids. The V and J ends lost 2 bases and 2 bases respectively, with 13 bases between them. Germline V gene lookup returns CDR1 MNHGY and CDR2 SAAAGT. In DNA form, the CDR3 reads TGTGCCAGCAGTTACCCCGCAGGGCCAACCTACAATGAGCAGTTCTTC. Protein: CASSYPAGPTYNEQFF.

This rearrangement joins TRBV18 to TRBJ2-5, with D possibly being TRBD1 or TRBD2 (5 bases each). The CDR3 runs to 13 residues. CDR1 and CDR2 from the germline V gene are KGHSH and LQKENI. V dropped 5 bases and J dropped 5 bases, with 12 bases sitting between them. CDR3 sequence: CASSAAWGETQYF. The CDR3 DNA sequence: TGTGCCAGCTCAGCAGCTTGGGGGGAGACCCAGTACTTC. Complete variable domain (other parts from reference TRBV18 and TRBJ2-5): NAGVMQNPRHLVRRRGQEARLRCSPMKGHSHVYWYRQLPEEGLKFMVYLQKENIIDESGMPKERFSAEFPKEGPSILRIQQVVRGDSAAYFCASSAAWGETQYFGPGTRLLVL.

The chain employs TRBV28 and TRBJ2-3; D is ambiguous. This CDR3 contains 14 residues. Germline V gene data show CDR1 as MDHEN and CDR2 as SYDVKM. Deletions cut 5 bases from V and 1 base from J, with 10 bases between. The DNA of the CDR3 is TGTGCCAGCAGTCCCACGGGTCGCACAGATACGCAGTATTTT. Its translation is CASSPTGRTDTQYF.

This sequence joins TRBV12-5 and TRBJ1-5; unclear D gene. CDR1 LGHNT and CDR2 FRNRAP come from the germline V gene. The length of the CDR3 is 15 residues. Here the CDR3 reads CASTHVGGPRQPQHF. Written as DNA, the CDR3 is TGTGCCAGCACCCACGTAGGAGGGCCCAGGCAGCCCCAGCATTTT. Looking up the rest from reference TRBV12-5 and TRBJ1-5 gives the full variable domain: DARVTQTPRHKVTEMGQEVTMRCQPILGHNTVFWYRQTMMQGLELLAYFRNRAPLDDSGMPKDRFSAEMPDATLATLKIQPSEPRDSAVYFCASTHVGGPRQPQHFGDGTRLSIL.

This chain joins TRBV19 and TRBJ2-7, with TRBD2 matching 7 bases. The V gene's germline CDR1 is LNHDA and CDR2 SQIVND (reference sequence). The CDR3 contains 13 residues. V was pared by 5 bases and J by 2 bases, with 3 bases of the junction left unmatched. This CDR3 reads CASSSGRPYEQYF. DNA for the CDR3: TGTGCCAGTAGTTCCGGGAGGCCCTACGAGCAGTACTTC.

The CDR3, as DNA: TGTGCCAGCCACCCTCTCGGGATGTTCACCGGGGAGCTGTTTTTT. Its protein is CASHPLGMFTGELFF. The chain joins TRBV2 to TRBJ2-2; TRBD2 is a possible D gene (5 bases). This CDR3 spans 15 amino acids. Trimming removed 8 bases at V and 4 bases at J, with 17 bases between. Germline V gene lookup returns CDR1 SNHLY and CDR2 FYNNEI.

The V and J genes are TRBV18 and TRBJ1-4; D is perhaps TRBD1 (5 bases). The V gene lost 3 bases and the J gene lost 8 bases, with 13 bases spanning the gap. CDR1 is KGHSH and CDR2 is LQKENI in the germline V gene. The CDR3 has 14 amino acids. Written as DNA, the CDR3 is TGTGCCAGCTCACCCCGGATGGGACGGGAAAAACTGTTTTTT. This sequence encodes CASSPRMGREKLFF.

DNA of the CDR3: TGTGCCAGCACTGGGACTAGCGGGAGTAGCTCCTACGAGCAGTACTTC. Translated, it gives CASTGTSGSSSYEQYF. The chain joins TRBV2 to TRBJ2-7; 14 bases align to TRBD2. In germline, CDR1 is SNHLY, CDR2 FYNNEI. There are 16 residues in the CDR3. The V segment lost 7 bases and the J segment 0 bases; nucleotides outside the gene matches: 5.

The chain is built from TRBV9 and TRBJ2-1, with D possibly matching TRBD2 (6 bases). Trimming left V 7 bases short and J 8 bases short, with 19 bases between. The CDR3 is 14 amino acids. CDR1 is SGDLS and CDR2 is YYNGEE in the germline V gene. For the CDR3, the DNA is TGTGCCAGCCGCGCCCCCCCTCCTAGCGATGAGCAGTTCTTC. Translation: CASRAPPPSDEQFF.

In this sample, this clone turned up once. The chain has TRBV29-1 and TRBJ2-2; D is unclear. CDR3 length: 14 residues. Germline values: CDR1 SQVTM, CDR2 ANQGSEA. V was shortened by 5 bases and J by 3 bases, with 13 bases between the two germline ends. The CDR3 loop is CSVRRIEDTGELFF. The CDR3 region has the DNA TGCAGCGTTCGCCGGATTGAGGACACCGGGGAGCTGTTTTTT.

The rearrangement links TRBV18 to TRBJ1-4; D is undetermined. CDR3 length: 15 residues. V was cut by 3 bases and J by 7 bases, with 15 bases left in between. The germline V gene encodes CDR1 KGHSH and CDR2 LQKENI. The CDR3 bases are TGTGCCAGCTCACCCGAAGGACTTAGAGGTGAAAAACTGTTTTTT. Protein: CASSPEGLRGEKLFF.

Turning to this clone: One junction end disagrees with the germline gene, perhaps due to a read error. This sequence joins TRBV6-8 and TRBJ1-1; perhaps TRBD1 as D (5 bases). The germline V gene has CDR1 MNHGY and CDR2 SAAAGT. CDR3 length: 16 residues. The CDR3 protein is CAISGKIGALGTEAFF. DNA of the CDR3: TGTGCCATCAGTGGGAAAATCGGGGCACTTGGCACTGAAGCTTTCTTT.

CDR3 nucleotide sequence: TGCGCCAGCAGCCAAGACTGGCAGGGGGTCGAGGTCGGGGAGCTGTTTTTT. Protein: CASSQDWQGVEVGELFF. The chain combines TRBV4-1 with TRBJ2-2, with 7 bases lining up with TRBD1. CDR1 is MGHRA, CDR2 YSYEKL, per germline. Trimming at V came to 0 bases and at J to 7 bases, leaving 11 bases not matched to a gene. This CDR3 contains 17 residues.

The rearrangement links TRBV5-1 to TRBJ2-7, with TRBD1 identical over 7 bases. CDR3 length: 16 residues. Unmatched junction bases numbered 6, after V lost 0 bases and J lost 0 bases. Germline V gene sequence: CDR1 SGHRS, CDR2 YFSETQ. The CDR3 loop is CASSLDRDSFSYEQYF. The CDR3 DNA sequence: TGCGCCAGCAGCTTGGACCGGGACAGCTTCTCCTACGAGCAGTACTTC.

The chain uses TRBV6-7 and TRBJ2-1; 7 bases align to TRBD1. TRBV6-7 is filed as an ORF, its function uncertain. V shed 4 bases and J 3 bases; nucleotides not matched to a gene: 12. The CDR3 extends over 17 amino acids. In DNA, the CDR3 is TGTGCCAGCAGTTTCCCCCGACAGGGCCATTTCTACAATGAGCAGTTCTTC. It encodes CASSFPRQGHFYNEQFF.

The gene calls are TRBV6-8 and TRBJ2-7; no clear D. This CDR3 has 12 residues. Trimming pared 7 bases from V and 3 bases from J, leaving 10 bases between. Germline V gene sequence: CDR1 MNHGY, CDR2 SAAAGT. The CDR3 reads CASTQGHYEQYF. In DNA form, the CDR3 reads TGTGCCAGCACGCAAGGGCACTACGAGCAGTACTTC.

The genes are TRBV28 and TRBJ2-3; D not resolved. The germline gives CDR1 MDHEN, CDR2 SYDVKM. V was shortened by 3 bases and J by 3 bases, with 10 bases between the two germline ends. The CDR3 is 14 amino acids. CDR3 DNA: TGTGCCAGCAGTTTGGAGTCCCTTACAGATACGCAGTATTTT. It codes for CASSLESLTDTQYF.

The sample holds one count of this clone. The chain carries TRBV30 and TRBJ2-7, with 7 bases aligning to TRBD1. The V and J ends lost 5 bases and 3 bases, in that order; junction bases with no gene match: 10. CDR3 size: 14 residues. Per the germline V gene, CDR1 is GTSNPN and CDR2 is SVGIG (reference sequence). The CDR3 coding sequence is TGTGCCTGGGTAAACAGGGGATCAGGCTACGAGCAGTACTTC. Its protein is CAWVNRGSGYEQYF.

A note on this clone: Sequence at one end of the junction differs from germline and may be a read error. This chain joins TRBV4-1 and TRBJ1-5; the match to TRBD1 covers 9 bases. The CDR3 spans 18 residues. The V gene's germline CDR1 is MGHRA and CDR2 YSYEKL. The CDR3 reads CTSSQQKTGGLFNQPQHF. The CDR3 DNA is TGCACCAGCAGCCAACAGAAGACAGGGGGACTATTCAATCAGCCCCAGCATTTT.